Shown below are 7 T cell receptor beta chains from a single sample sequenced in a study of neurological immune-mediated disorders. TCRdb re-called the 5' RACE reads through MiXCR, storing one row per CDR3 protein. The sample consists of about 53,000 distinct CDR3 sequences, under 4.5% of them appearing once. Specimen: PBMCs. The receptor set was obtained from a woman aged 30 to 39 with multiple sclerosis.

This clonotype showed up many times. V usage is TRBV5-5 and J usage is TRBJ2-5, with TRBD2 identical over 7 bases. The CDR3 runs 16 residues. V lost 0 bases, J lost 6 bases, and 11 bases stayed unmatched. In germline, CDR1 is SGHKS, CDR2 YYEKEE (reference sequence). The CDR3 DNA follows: TGTGCCAGCAGCTTGGGACCCCGGCCTAGCGGCAAGACCCAGTACTTC. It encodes CASSLGPRPSGKTQYF.

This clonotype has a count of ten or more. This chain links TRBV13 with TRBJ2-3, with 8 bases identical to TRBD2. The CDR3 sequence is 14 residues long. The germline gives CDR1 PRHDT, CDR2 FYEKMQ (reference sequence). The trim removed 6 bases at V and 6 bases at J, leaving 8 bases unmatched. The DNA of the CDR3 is TGTGCCAGCAGTGGACTAGCCATTTTGGATACGCAGTATTTT. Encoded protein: CASSGLAILDTQYF. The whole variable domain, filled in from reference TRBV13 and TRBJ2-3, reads AAGVIQSPRHLIKEKRETATLKCYPIPRHDTVYWYQQGPGQDPQFLISFYEKMQSDKGSIPDRFSAQQFSDYHSELNMSSLELGDSALYFCASSGLAILDTQYFGPGTRLTVL.

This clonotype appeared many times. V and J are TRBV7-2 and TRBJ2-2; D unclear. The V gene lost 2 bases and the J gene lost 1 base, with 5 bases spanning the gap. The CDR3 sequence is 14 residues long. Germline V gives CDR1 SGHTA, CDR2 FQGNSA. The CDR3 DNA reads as TGTGCCAGCAGCTTAAGACAGAACACCGGGGAGCTGTTTTTT. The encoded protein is CASSLRQNTGELFF.

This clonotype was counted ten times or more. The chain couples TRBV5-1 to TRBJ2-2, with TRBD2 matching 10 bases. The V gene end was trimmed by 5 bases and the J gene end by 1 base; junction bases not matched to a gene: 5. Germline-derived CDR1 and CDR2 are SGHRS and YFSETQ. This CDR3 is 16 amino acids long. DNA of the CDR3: TGCGCCAGCAGTCCCCGACTAGCGGGGAACACCGGGGAGCTGTTTTTT. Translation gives CASSPRLAGNTGELFF. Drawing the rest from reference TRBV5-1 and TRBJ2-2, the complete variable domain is KAGVTQTPRYLIKTRGQQVTLSCSPISGHRSVSWYQQTPGQGLQFLFEYFSETQRNKGNFPGRFSGRQFSNSRSEMNVSTLELGDSALYLCASSPRLAGNTGELFFGEGSRLTVL.

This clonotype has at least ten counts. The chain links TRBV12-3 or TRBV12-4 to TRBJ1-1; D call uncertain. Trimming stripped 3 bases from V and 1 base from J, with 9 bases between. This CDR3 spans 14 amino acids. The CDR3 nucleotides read TGTGCCAGCAGTTTGACACGGAGGAACACTGAAGCTTTCTTT. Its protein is CASSLTRRNTEAFF.

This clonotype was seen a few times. Here the CDR3 DNA reads TGTGCCAGCAGCCAAGGACCGCGGGGGACAGATACGCAGTATTTT. It is translated as CASSQGPRGTDTQYF. The rearrangement uses TRBV3-1 and TRBJ2-3, with 7 bases fitting TRBD2. Trimming took 1 base from V and 3 from J; bases not matched to a gene: 4. Germline CDR1 is LGHDT and CDR2 is YNNKEL (reference sequence). This CDR3 has 15 residues.

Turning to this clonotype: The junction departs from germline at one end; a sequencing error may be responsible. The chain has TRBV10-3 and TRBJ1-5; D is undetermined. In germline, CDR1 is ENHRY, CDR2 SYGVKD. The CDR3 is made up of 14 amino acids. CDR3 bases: TGTGCCGCCGGCCCGCGGCAAATAAATCAGCCCCAGAATTTT. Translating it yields CAAGPRQINQPQNF.